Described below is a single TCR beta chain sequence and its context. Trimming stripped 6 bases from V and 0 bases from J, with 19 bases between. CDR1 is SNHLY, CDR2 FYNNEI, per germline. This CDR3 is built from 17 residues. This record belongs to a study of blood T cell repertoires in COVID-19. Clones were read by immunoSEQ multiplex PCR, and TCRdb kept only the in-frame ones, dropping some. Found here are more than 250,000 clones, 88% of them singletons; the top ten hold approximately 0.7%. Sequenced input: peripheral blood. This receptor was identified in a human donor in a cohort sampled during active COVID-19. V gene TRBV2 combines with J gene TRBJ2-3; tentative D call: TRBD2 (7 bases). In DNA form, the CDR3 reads TGTGCCAGCAGCGGGGGGAGGGGGAGAACTAGCACAGATACGCAGTATTTT. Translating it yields CASSGGRGRTSTDTQYF.